This TCR beta chain was profiled in a study of breast tumors, draining lymph nodes, adjacent tissues. TCRdb re-analysed the multiplex PCR reads in MiXCR, keeping a single row per CDR3 protein. The sample includes 14,000 to 15,000 distinct CDR3 sequences, approximately 50% seen only once; the top ten take more than 25%. This TCR was recovered from a female donor with breast cancer. Some clones in this sample may be carry-over from other donors' samples. The specimen was tumor-adjacent breast tissue.

The CDR3 sequence: CASSQEAAYGYTF. The CDR3 DNA follows: TGTGCCAGCAGCCAAGAGGCGGCCTATGGCTACACCTTC. V and J are TRBV14 and TRBJ1-2; D gene uncertain. Germline loops: CDR1 SGHDN, CDR2 FVKESK. CDR3 length: 13 amino acids. Trimming pared 0 bases from V and 4 bases from J, leaving 6 bases between.